A selection of T cell receptor beta chains follows, all from one sample in a study of identical twins. TCRdb independently ran MiXCR on the 5' RACE reads; one entry per CDR3 protein. This sample has more than 400,000 distinct CDR3 sequences, with nearly 15% found just once. These data also featured in a second study, about yellow fever vaccine responses in identical twins.

The specimen sequenced was CD4+ T cells sorted from blood. These receptors originate from a woman aged 18-29 years in good health. Both conserved end residues are part of each CDR3.

j_call,v_call,cdr3_aa
TRBJ2-1,TRBV5-1,CASSFIGDHEVEQFF
TRBJ2-1,TRBV24-1,CATSDFPSGGAGTYNEQFF
TRBJ2-1,TRBV5-1,CASSLAIGQGTDEQFF
TRBJ2-4,TRBV28,CATSGTSVAKNIQYF
TRBJ1-1,TRBV29-1,CSVEVVGRGNTEAFF
TRBJ2-3,TRBV29-1,CSFRDRGIATQYF
TRBJ2-5,TRBV24-1,CATSDLSRGLETQYF
TRBJ2-1,TRBV20-1,CCARTSEVAAYNEQFF
TRBJ1-1,TRBV5-5,CASSLAMGDHAEAFF
TRBJ2-5,TRBV5-1,CASSLSVRETQYF
TRBJ1-5,TRBV4-1,CASSRPGQGSNQPQHF
TRBJ2-7,TRBV6-5,CASSYSMAGGPYEQYF
TRBJ2-3,TRBV20-1,CSARVAGPPGTQYF
TRBJ1-6,TRBV27,CAREWAGFSPLHF
TRBJ2-7,TRBV20-1,CSARAGTASYEQYF
TRBJ2-3,TRBV5-1,CASSLGATEGNTQYF
TRBJ2-3,TRBV21-1,CASSKARTSGPERTDTQYF
TRBJ1-5,TRBV12-3/TRBV12-4,CASSDGTFQPQHF
TRBJ2-6,TRBV27,CATKLNRAGANVLTF
TRBJ2-6,TRBV2,CASSDQSSGANVLTF
TRBJ2-1,TRBV7-6,CASSPISGDRFNEQSF
TRBJ2-1,TRBV20-1,CSASVGRGAGEQFF
TRBJ2-5,TRBV10-3,CAISESAGGKETQYF
TRBJ2-1,TRBV12-3/TRBV12-4,CASSYSGGGYNEQFF
TRBJ1-1,TRBV25-1,CASQGLLNTEAFF
TRBJ2-1,TRBV20-1,CSARGLAGGNSYNEQFF
TRBJ2-1,TRBV20-1,CSARDLAEQFF
TRBJ2-1,TRBV12-3/TRBV12-4,CASGTSGSYNEQFF
TRBJ2-6,TRBV29-1,CSVEEQGTGANVLTF
TRBJ2-1,TRBV12-3/TRBV12-4,CASTRGQGINEQFF
TRBJ2-1,TRBV12-3/TRBV12-4,CASFKTSGTGNEQFF
TRBJ2-1,TRBV7-9,CASTSSGGRSPYNEQFF
TRBJ2-1,TRBV5-1,CASSRTSGSYNEQFF